Reported below is one T cell receptor (beta chain). Its antigen remains unidentified. The data derive from a study of T cells in localized non-small cell lung cancer. Here immunoSEQ multiplex PCR was the method, and the copy in TCRdb shows in-frame clones only, minus some. The sample has about 48,000 clones, around three quarters seen once. The CDR3 covers 15 residues. Germline-derived CDR1 and CDR2 are MGHRA and YSYEKL. Trimming at V came to 0 bases and at J to 6 bases, leaving 8 bases not matched to a gene. Study observations and caveats: Tumor samples were not multi-region, leaving intratumor heterogeneity unexcluded. Greater T cell density in blood accompanied longer overall survival. Uninvolved adjacent lung showed peak T cell clonality, exceeding tumor. Of the top 100 tumor clones, median 57 were in adjacent lung, more than 25 among its top 100.

The chain links TRBV4-1 to TRBJ2-7; TRBD1 agrees at 7 bases. The TCR sequence derives from a man aged 35-75 years with stage I squamous cell lung carcinoma. The sample consisted of peripheral blood, taken before any cancer treatment. CDR3 bases: TGCGCCAGCAGCCAAGAACAGGGGATAGAAGCCGAGCAGTACTTC. This translates into CASSQEQGIEAEQYF.